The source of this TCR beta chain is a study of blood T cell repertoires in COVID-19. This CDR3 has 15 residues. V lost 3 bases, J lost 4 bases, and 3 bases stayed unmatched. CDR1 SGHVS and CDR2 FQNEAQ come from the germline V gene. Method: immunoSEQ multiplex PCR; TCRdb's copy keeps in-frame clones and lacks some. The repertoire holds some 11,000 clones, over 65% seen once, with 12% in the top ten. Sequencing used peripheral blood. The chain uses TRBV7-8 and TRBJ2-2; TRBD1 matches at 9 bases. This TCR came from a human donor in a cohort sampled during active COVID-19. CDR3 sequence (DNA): TGTGCCAGCAGCTTGACAGGGGGAGGCACCGGGGAGCTGTTTTTT. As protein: CASSLTGGGTGELFF.